This paragraph covers one T cell receptor (beta chain) sequence. Libraries were prepared by immunoSEQ multiplex PCR; TCRdb keeps only in-frame clonotypes and omits some of them. The profile shows 650,000 to 800,000 clones, 85% to 90% of them singletons. This sample stems from a study of blood T cell repertoires in COVID-19. Study in general: The cDNA or gDNA used as material had been derived from T cells, B-cell-depleted T cells, or PBMCs.

CDR3 length equals 15 residues. CDR1 and CDR2 from the germline V gene are LGHNA and YNFKEQ. V trimming: 0 bases; J trimming: 5 bases; junction bases outside the gene matches: 3. Input material: peripheral blood. This chain joins TRBV4-2 and TRBJ1-5, with 8 bases aligning to TRBD1. This receptor was identified in a woman aged 18-29 years with acute or convalescent COVID-19. CDR3 region: CASSQDTGGHQPQHF. CDR3 coding DNA: TGTGCCAGCAGCCAAGACACAGGGGGGCATCAGCCCCAGCATTTT.